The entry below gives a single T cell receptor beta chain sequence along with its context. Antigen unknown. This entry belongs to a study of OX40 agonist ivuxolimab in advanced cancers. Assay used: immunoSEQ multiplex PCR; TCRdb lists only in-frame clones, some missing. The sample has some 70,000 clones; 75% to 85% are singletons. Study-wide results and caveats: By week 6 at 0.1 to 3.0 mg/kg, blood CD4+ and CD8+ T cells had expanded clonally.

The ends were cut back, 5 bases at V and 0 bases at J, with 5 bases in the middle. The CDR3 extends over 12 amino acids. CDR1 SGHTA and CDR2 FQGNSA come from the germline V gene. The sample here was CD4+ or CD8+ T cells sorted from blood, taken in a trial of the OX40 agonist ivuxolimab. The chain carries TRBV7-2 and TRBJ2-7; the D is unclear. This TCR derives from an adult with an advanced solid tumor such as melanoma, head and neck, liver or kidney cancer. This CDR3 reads CASSPPSYEQYF. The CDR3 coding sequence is TGTGCCAGCAGCCCCCCCTCCTACGAGCAGTACTTC.